This T cell receptor (beta chain) is drawn from a study of neoadjuvant nivolumab and ipilimumab in lung cancer. The study, taken as a whole, reports: Only two of four nivolumab-treated tumors gained richness and clonality by surgery. Pathologic regression was not significantly tied to TCR clonality. A small number of samples were TCR sequenced. TCR richness and clonality were higher in tumors than adjacent uninvolved lung.

The table came from immunoSEQ multiplex PCR; TCRdb's copy has only in-frame clones and leaves some out. The sample yields some 27,000 clones, more than 70% seen once. Trimming shortened V by 1 base and J by 3 bases, and 26 bases separated the two germline ends. This CDR3 is 20 amino acids long. Germline V lookup: CDR1 LNHDA, CDR2 SQIVND (reference sequence). Details on this clone: Its target is not known.

The sequencing here drew on peripheral blood, taken before neoadjuvant nivolumab, alone or with ipilimumab. This chain joins TRBV19 and TRBJ2-3; possible D gene TRBD2, 7 bases. The TCR was taken from an adult with non-small cell lung cancer. The CDR3 loop reads CASSIVRYGGPFPRTDTQYF. As DNA, the CDR3 is TGTGCCAGTAGTATAGTAAGATACGGGGGGCCTTTCCCTAGGACAGATACGCAGTATTTT.